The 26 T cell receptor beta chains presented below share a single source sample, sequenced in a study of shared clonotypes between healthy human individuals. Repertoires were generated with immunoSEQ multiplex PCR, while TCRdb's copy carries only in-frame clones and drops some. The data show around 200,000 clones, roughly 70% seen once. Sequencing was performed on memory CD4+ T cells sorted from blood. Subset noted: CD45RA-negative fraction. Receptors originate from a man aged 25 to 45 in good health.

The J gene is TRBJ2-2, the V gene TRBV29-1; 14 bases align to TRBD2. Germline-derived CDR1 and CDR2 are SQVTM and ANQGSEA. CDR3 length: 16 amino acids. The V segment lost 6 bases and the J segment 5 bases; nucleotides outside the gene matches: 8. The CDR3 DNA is TGCAGCGTCTCGGGACTAGCGGGAGCGCAGACCGGGGAGCTGTTTTTT. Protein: CSVSGLAGAQTGELFF.

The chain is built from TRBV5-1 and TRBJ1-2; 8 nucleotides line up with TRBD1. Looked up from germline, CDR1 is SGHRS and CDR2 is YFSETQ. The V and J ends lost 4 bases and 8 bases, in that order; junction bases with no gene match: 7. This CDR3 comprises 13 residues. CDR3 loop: CASSQDRGRGYTF. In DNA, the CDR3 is TGCGCCAGCAGCCAAGACAGGGGACGGGGCTACACCTTC.

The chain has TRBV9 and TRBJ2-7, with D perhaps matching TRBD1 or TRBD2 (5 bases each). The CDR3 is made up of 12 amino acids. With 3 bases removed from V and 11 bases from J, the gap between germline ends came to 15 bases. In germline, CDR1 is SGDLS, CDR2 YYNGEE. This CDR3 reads CASSAYEGEKYF. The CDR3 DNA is TGTGCCAGCAGCGCCTACGAAGGGGAGAAGTACTTC.

The CDR3 DNA reads as TGTGCCAGCAGCTTGGCCGGGGAGGGGAACACTGAAGCTTTCTTT. This encodes CASSLAGEGNTEAFF. The rearrangement links TRBV5-5 to TRBJ1-1; unclear D gene. Germline V lookup: CDR1 SGHKS, CDR2 YYEKEE (reference sequence). CDR3 length: 15 residues. V lost 0 bases and J lost 1, with 10 bases in between.

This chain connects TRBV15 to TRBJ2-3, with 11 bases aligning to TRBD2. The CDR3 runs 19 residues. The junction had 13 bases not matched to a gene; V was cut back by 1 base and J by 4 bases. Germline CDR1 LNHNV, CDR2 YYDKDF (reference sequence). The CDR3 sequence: CATSRALLAGVIRPDTQYF. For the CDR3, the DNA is TGTGCCACCAGCAGAGCCTTACTAGCGGGAGTTATTCGCCCAGATACGCAGTATTTT.

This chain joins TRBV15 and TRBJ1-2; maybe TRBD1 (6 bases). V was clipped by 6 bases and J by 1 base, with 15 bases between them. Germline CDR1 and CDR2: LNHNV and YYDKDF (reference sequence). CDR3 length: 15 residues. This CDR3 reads CATRHRDNHNYGYTF. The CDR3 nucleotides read TGTGCCACCAGACACCGGGACAACCATAACTATGGCTACACCTTC.

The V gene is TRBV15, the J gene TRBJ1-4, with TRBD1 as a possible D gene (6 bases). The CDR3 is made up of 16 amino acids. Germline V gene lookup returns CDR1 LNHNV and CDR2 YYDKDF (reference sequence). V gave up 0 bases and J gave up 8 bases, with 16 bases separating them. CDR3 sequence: CATSRDRRGRWEKLFF. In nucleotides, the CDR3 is TGTGCCACCAGCAGAGATCGGAGGGGGAGGTGGGAAAAACTGTTTTTT.

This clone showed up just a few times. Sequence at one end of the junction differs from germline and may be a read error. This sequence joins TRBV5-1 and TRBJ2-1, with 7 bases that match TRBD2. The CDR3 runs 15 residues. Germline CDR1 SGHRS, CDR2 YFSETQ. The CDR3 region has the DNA TGCGCCCGCAGCTGGGGGGGACGGGGAGTGAATGAGCAGTTCTTC. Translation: CARSWGGRGVNEQFF.

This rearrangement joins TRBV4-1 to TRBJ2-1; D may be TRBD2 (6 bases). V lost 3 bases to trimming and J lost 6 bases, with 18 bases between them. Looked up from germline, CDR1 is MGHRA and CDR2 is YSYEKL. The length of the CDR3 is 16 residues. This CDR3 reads CASSHSWGLTPNEQFF. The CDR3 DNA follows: TGCGCCAGCAGCCATTCTTGGGGACTGACCCCCAATGAGCAGTTCTTC.

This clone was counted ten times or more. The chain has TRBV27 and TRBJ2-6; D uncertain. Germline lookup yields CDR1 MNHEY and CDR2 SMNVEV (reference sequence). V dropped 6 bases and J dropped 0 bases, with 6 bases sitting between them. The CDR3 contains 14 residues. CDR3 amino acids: CASRLNSGANVLTF. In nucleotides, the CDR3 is TGTGCCAGCAGATTGAACTCTGGGGCCAACGTCCTGACTTTC.

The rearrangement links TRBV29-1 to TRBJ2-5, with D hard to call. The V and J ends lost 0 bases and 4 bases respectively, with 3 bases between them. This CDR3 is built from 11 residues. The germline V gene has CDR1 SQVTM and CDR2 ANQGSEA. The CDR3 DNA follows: TGCAGCGTTGAAGAGGGAGAGACCCAGTACTTC. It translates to CSVEEGETQYF.

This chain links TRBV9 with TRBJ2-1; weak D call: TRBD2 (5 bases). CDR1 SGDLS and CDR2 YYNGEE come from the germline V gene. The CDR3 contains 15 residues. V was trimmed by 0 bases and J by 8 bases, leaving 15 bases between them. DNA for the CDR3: TGTGCCAGCAGCGTAGGTACGGGGTTGATCGATGAGCAGTTCTTC. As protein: CASSVGTGLIDEQFF.

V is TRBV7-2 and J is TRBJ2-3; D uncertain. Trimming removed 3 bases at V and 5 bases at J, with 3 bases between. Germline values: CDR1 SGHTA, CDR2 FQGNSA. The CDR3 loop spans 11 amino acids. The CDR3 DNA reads TGTGCCAGCAGCTTTATAGATACGCAGTATTTT. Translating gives CASSFIDTQYF.

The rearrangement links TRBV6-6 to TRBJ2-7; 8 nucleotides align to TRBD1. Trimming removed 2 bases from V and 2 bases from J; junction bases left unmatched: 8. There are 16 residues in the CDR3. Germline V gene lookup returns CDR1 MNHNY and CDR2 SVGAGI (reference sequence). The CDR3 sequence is CASSYRQGSPTYEQYF. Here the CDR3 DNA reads TGTGCCAGCAGTTACCGACAGGGGAGCCCGACCTACGAGCAGTACTTC.

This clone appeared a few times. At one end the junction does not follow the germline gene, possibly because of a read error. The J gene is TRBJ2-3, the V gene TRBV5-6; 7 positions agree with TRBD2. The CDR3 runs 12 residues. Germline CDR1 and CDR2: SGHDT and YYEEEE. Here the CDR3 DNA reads TGTGCCAGCAGCCATACACGGGGCCGGGAGGATTTT. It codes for CASSHTRGREDF. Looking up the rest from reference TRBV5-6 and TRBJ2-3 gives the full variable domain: DAGVTQSPTHLIKTRGQQVTLRCSPKSGHDTVSWYQQALGQGPQFIFQYYEEEERQRGNFPDRFSGHQFPNYSSELNVNALLLGDSALYLCASSHTRGREDFGPGTRLTVL.

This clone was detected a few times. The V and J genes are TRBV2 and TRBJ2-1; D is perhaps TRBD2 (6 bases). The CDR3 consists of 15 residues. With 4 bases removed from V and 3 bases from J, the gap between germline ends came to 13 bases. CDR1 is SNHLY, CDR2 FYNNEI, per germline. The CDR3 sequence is CASSGGSGHYNEQFF. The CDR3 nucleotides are TGTGCCAGCAGTGGAGGTAGCGGTCACTACAATGAGCAGTTCTTC.

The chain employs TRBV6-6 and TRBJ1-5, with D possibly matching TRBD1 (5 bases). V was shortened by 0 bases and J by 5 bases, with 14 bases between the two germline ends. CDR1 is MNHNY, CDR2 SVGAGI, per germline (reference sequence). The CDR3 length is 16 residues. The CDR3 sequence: CASSYSGVRGDQPQHF. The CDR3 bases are TGTGCCAGCAGTTACTCGGGGGTGAGGGGTGATCAGCCCCAGCATTTT.

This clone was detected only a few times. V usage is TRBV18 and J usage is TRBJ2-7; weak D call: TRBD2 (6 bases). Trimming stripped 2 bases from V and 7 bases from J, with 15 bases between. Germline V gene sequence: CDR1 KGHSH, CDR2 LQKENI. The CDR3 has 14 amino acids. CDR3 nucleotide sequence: TGTGCCAGCTCACCAAACGCACCGGCGGGGGAGCAGTACTTC. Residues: CASSPNAPAGEQYF. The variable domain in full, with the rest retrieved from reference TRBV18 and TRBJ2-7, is NAGVMQNPRHLVRRRGQEARLRCSPMKGHSHVYWYRQLPEEGLKFMVYLQKENIIDESGMPKERFSAEFPKEGPSILRIQQVVRGDSAAYFCASSPNAPAGEQYFGPGTRLTVT.

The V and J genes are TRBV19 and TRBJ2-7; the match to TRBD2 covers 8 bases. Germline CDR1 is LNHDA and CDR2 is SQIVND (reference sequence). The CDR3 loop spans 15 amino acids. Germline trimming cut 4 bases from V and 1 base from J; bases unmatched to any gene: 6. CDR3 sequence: CASSRKRERSYEQYF. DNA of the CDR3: TGTGCCAGTAGTAGAAAGCGGGAGAGATCCTACGAGCAGTACTTC.

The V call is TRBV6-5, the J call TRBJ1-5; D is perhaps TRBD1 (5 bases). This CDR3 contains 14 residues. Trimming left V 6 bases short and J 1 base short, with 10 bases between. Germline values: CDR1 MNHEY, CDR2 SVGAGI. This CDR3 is CASRGVGSNQPQHF. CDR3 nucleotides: TGTGCCAGCAGGGGGGTAGGCAGCAATCAGCCCCAGCATTTT.

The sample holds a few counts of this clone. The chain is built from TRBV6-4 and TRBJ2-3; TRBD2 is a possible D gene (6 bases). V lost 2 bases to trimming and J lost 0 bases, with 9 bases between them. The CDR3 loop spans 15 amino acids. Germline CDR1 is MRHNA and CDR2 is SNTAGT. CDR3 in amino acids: CASSDGGLSTDTQYF. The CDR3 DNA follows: TGTGCCAGCAGTGACGGGGGGTTGAGCACAGATACGCAGTATTTT.

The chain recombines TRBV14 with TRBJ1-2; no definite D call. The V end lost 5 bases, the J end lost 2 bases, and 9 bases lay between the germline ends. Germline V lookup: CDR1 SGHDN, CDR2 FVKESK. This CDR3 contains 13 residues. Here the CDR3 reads CASSFRANYGYTF. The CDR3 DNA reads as TGTGCCAGCAGCTTCCGGGCAAACTATGGCTACACCTTC.

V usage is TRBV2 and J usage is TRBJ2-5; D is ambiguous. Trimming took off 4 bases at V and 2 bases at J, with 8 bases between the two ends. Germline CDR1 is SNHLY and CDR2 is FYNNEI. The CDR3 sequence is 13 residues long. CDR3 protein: CASSVGFQETQYF. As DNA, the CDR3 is TGTGCCAGCAGTGTGGGTTTTCAAGAGACCCAGTACTTC.

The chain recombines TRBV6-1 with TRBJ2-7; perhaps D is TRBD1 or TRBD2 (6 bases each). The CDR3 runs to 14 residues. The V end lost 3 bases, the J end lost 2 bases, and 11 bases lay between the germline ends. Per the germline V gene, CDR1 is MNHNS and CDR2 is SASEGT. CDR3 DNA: TGTGCCAGCAGTGACAGGGGACTTACCTACGAGCAGTACTTC. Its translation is CASSDRGLTYEQYF.

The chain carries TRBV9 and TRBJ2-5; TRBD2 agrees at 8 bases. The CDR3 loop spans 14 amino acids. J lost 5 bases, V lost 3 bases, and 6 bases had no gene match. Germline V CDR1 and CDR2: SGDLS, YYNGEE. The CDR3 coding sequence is TGTGCCAGCAGCGCCTTAAGCGGGGGCGAGACCCAGTACTTC. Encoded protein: CASSALSGGETQYF. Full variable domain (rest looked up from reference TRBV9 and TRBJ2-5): DSGVTQTPKHLITATGQRVTLRCSPRSGDLSVYWYQQSLDQGLQFLIQYYNGEERAKGNILERFSAQQFPDLHSELNLSSLELGDSALYFCASSALSGGETQYFGPGTRLLVL.

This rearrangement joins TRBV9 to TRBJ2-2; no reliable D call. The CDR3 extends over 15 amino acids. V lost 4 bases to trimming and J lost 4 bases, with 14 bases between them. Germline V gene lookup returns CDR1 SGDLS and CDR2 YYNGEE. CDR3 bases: TGTGCCAGCAGCCCACGTAGTATGGGCACCGGGGAGCTGTTTTTT. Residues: CASSPRSMGTGELFF.